The T cell receptor beta chain described here comes from a study of metastatic and nonmetastatic thyroid tumors. Before thyroid surgery, none of the patients had received any treatment. Germline V gene sequence: CDR1 MNHNS, CDR2 SASEGT. The CDR3 has 15 amino acids. V lost 7 bases and J 1 base, leaving 15 bases between the germline ends. With MiXCR, TCRdb reprocessed the PCR reads. Altogether fewer than 15,000 clones are present, 10% to 15% being singletons, with the ten largest covering roughly 15%. This receptor was taken from a female donor with papillary thyroid cancer or a benign thyroid nodule (not recorded which). Some clones in this sample may be carry-over from other donors' samples. The rearrangement uses TRBV6-1 and TRBJ2-3; tentatively, D is TRBD2 (6 bases). Sequencing was carried out using blood. CDR3: CASMQTRGGTDTQYF. The CDR3 DNA reads TGTGCCAGCATGCAGACTAGAGGGGGCACAGATACGCAGTATTTT.